These T cell receptor beta chains were read from a single sample in a study of blood T cells in healthy people across ages. TCRdb re-called the 5' RACE reads through MiXCR, storing one row per CDR3 protein. The sample lists hundreds of thousands of distinct CDR3 sequences, around 49% seen once, with roughly 31% in the top ten. Specimen: blood. The receptors shown here come from a woman aged 55-69 years in good health. The CDR3 runs from the conserved cysteine through the conserved F or W. Each record gives: D gene, J gene, clone size, V gene, CDR3 protein, CDR3 DNA. The D gene is left open where the match is weak. Not every row has a clone size; where given, it reads once, few, many or a size class.

>NA|TRBJ2-1|few|TRBV7-3
CASSGGGGSSYNEQFF
TGTGCCAGCAGCGGGGGTGGGGGAAGCTCCTACAATGAGCAGTTCTTC
>NA|TRBJ2-4|NA|TRBV2
CASSEALEGIQYF
TGTGCCAGCAGTGAGGCTCTCGAGGGCATTCAGTACTTC
>TRBD1|TRBJ2-1|many|TRBV29-1
CSVDTGGNEQFF
TGCAGCGTTGACACAGGGGGGAATGAGCAGTTCTTC
>TRBD1|TRBJ1-2|NA|TRBV20-1
CSARVVGQAINYGYTF
TGCAGTGCTAGAGTTGTCGGACAGGCTATAAACTATGGCTACACCTTC
>NA|TRBJ1-6|NA|TRBV12-3/TRBV12-4
CASTPGGFNSPLHF
TGTGCCAGCACCCCTGGGGGGTTCAATTCACCCCTCCACTTT
>NA|TRBJ2-3|NA|TRBV7-2
CASRQTSATDTQYF
TGTGCCAGCAGACAAACCAGCGCCACAGATACGCAGTATTTT
>NA|TRBJ2-3|NA|TRBV6-5
CASSIEGTDTQDF
TGCGCCAGCAGCATCGAGGGCACAGATACGCAGGATTTT
>NA|TRBJ2-7|few|TRBV6-5
CASSYDRLSSYEQYF
TGTGCCAGCAGTTACGACAGGCTTAGCTCCTACGAGCAGTACTTC
>TRBD1|TRBJ2-1|NA|TRBV7-2
CASSAGTGGSEQFF
TGTGCCAGCAGCGCCGGGACAGGGGGTAGTGAGCAGTTCTTC
>NA|TRBJ2-3|NA|TRBV24-1
CATREGAGDTQYF
TGTGCCACCAGGGAGGGTGCGGGAGATACGCAGTATTTT
>NA|TRBJ2-7|NA|TRBV7-6
CASSVDPASWEQYF
TGTGCCAGCAGCGTAGACCCCGCTAGCTGGGAGCAGTACTTC
>TRBD1|TRBJ1-6|few|TRBV9
CASSAPTGTGNSPLHF
TGTGCCAGCAGCGCCCCGACAGGGACGGGTAATTCACCCCTCCACTTT
>NA|TRBJ2-3|few|TRBV7-3
CASSPPGNTDTQYF
TGTGCCAGCAGCCCCCCGGGGAACACAGATACGCAGTATTTT
>NA|TRBJ2-7|NA|TRBV7-6
CASSPLERTGSYEQYF
TGTGCCAGCAGCCCCCTCGAACGGACGGGCTCCTACGAGCAGTACTTC
>NA|TRBJ2-7|NA|TRBV29-1
CSARRGLGYEQYF
TGCAGCGCCCGCAGGGGTCTGGGCTACGAGCAGTACTTC
>TRBD2|TRBJ2-5|few|TRBV7-3
CASSLTSGSGETQYF
TGTGCCAGCAGCTTGACTAGCGGGAGCGGGGAGACCCAGTACTTC
>NA|TRBJ2-7|many|TRBV6-5
CASSYSGLVSFYEQYF
TGTGCCAGCAGTTACTCAGGATTGGTCAGCTTCTACGAGCAGTACTTC
>NA|TRBJ1-2|once|TRBV21-1
CASSKWREVYTF
TGTGCCAGCAGCAAATGGAGGGAGGTCTACACCTTC
>NA|TRBJ2-5|NA|TRBV7-7
CASSLGVAGETQYF
TGTGCCAGCAGCTTAGGGGTTGCGGGAGAGACCCAGTACTTC
>TRBD2|TRBJ2-5|few|TRBV27
CASSLSRTSGSMGETQYF
TGTGCCAGCAGTTTATCCCGGACTAGCGGGAGCATGGGAGAGACCCAGTACTTC
>NA|TRBJ1-4|NA|TRBV9
CASSVSPAGLANEKLFF
TGTGCCAGCAGCGTAAGTCCTGCCGGGCTGGCTAATGAAAAACTGTTTTTT
>TRBD1|TRBJ2-5|NA|TRBV5-1
CASSLGEQGETQYF
TGCGCCAGCAGCTTGGGGGAACAGGGGGAGACCCAGTACTTC
>NA|TRBJ2-7|NA|TRBV11-2
CASSLRGRSYEQYF
TGTGCCAGCAGCTTACGCGGGCGGTCTTACGAGCAGTACTTC
>NA|TRBJ1-1|NA|TRBV25-1
CASSDSGFTEAFF
TGTGCCAGCAGTGACTCAGGATTCACTGAAGCTTTCTTT
>NA|TRBJ2-7|few|TRBV6-6
CASSYAKDTSYEQYF
TGTGCCAGCAGTTACGCGAAGGACACCTCCTACGAGCAGTACTTC
>NA|TRBJ2-7|NA|TRBV5-6
CASSFPGRGYEQYF
TGTGCCAGCAGCTTTCCGGGGCGCGGGTACGAGCAGTACTTC
>NA|TRBJ2-7|NA|TRBV27
CASSVSGPYEQYF
TGTGCCAGCAGTGTATCCGGCCCCTACGAGCAGTACTTC
>NA|TRBJ2-3|NA|TRBV29-1
CSGKSSTDAQYF
TGCAGCGGAAAATCTAGCACAGATGCGCAGTATTTT
>NA|TRBJ2-1|NA|TRBV4-1
CASSQGHGQGGYNEQFF
TGCGCCAGCAGCCAAGGTCACGGACAGGGAGGGTACAATGAGCAGTTCTTC
>NA|TRBJ2-1|few|TRBV25-1
CASKRPGQTSDEQFF
TGTGCCAGCAAACGCCCCGGACAGACAAGCGATGAGCAGTTCTTC
>TRBD2|TRBJ2-3|few|TRBV15
CATSIELAATDTQYF
TGTGCCACCAGCATTGAGCTAGCGGCCACAGATACGCAGTATTTT